The 10 T cell receptor beta chains in this list originate from one sample, sequenced in a study of identical twins. TCRdb independently ran MiXCR on the 5' RACE reads; one entry per CDR3 protein. The sample yields more than 200,000 distinct CDR3 sequences, roughly a tenth seen once. Sequencing input: memory (CD45RO+) T cells sorted from blood. These receptors came from a woman between 18 and 29 years old in good health.

This clonotype was counted a few times. This chain links TRBV19 with TRBJ2-2; D might be TRBD2 (6 bases). V dropped 6 bases and J dropped 1 base, with 9 bases sitting between them. There are 14 residues in the CDR3. Germline CDR1 reads LNHDA; CDR2 reads SQIVND (reference sequence). For the CDR3, the DNA is TGTGCCAGTAGCGACGGGGGGAACACCGGGGAGCTGTTTTTT. Amino acids: CASSDGGNTGELFF. Variable domain in full (rest from reference TRBV19 and TRBJ2-2): DGGITQSPKYLFRKEGQNVTLSCEQNLNHDAMYWYRQDPGQGLRLIYYSQIVNDFQKGDIAEGYSVSREKKESFPLTVTSAQKNPTAFYLCASSDGGNTGELFFGEGSRLTVL.

J is TRBJ2-5 and V is TRBV9; weak D call: TRBD2 (5 bases). Germline V lookup: CDR1 SGDLS, CDR2 YYNGEE. CDR3 length: 14 amino acids. Trimming cost V 5 bases and J 5 bases, with 16 bases left between them. The DNA for the CDR3 is TGTGCCAGCAGTTGGCAAGGCGGGTATGAGACCCAGTACTTC. It codes for CASSWQGGYETQYF.

This clonotype occurred many times. The rearrangement joins TRBV12-3 or TRBV12-4 to TRBJ1-5, with a tentative D call TRBD1 (6 bases). The CDR3 is made up of 13 amino acids. Trimming pared 6 bases from V and 4 bases from J, leaving 10 bases between. The CDR3: CASRRTENQPQHF. CDR3 nucleotide sequence: TGTGCCAGCAGAAGGACAGAAAATCAGCCCCAGCATTTT.

This clonotype was counted a few times. The gene calls are TRBV20-1 and TRBJ2-5; 7 nucleotides align to TRBD2. Germline trimming cut 5 bases from V and 3 bases from J; bases unmatched to any gene: 6. This CDR3 has 13 residues. CDR1 is DFQATT, CDR2 SNEGSKA, per germline (reference sequence). The DNA for the CDR3 is TGCAGTGCTGCCGGGACTATTAAAGAGACCCAGTACTTC. Protein: CSAAGTIKETQYF.

The chain links TRBV10-3 to TRBJ1-6; the D gene is possibly TRBD1 (6 bases). This CDR3 contains 13 residues. The germline gives CDR1 ENHRY, CDR2 SYGVKD. With 10 bases removed from V and 10 bases from J, the gap between germline ends came to 17 bases. The CDR3 DNA is TGTGCCACGCGTGAGGGGGGCCAATCACCCCTCCACTTT. It codes for CATREGGQSPLHF.

The chain uses TRBV9 and TRBJ2-5; D possibly matches TRBD1 or TRBD2 (7 bases each). The germline CDR1 and CDR2 sequences are SGDLS and YYNGEE. Trimming removed 0 bases from V and 4 bases from J, with 13 bases in between. The CDR3 is made up of 15 amino acids. The CDR3 is CASSVATGRAETQYF. CDR3 bases: TGTGCCAGCAGCGTAGCGACAGGGAGGGCAGAGACCCAGTACTTC.

This clonotype was observed a handful of times. This chain's CDR3 is CAGCIWTSGRGGQFF. The CDR3 DNA follows: TGTGCCGGTTGTATTTGGACTAGCGGGAGAGGAGGGCAGTTCTTC. The V call is TRBV30, the J call TRBJ2-1; the match to TRBD2 covers 13 bases. From germline, CDR1 is GTSNPN and CDR2 SVGIG (reference sequence). The CDR3 extends over 15 amino acids. J was trimmed by 12 bases and V by 8 bases; bases with no gene match: 16.

The chain has TRBV20-1 and TRBJ2-7, with 9 bases fitting TRBD2. V lost 1 base to trimming and J lost 1 base; unmatched junction nucleotides: 5. CDR1 and CDR2 from the germline V gene are DFQATT and SNEGSKA (reference sequence). The CDR3 covers 15 residues. The CDR3 DNA reads TGCAGTGCTAGAGTACCGACTAGCGGTTCCTACGAGCAGTACTTC. It yields the protein CSARVPTSGSYEQYF.

This clonotype was seen more than once but under ten times. The CDR3 region has the DNA TGTGCCAGCAGTGAAGGCGGGACAGGGCTTCGCTCCTATAATTCACCCCTCCACTTT. It codes for CASSEGGTGLRSYNSPLHF. The J gene is TRBJ1-6, the V gene TRBV2, with 9 bases identical to TRBD1. Per the germline V gene, CDR1 is SNHLY and CDR2 is FYNNEI. V was clipped by 1 base and J by 0 bases; unmatched bases: 7. CDR3 length: 19 residues.

The chain has TRBV20-1 and TRBJ2-1; TRBD1 or TRBD2 may be the D gene (6 bases each). This CDR3 is 14 amino acids long. Trimming cost V 7 bases and J 6 bases, with 19 bases left between them. CDR1 and CDR2 from the germline V gene are DFQATT and SNEGSKA (reference sequence). The CDR3 sequence is CSVLAVGGGNEQFF. The CDR3 DNA reads as TGCAGTGTTTTAGCAGTCGGGGGCGGCAATGAGCAGTTCTTC.